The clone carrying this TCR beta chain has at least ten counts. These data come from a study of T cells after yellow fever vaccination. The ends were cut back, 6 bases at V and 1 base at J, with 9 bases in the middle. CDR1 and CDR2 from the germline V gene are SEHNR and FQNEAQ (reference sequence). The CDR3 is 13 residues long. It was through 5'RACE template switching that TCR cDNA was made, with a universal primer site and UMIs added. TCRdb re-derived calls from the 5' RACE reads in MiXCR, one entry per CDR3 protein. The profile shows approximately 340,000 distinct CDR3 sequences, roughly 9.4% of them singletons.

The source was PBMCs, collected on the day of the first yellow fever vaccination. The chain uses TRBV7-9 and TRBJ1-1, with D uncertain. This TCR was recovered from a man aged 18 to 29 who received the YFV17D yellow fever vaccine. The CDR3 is CASRVDGNTEAFF. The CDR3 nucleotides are TGTGCCAGCAGAGTGGACGGGAACACTGAAGCTTTCTTT.